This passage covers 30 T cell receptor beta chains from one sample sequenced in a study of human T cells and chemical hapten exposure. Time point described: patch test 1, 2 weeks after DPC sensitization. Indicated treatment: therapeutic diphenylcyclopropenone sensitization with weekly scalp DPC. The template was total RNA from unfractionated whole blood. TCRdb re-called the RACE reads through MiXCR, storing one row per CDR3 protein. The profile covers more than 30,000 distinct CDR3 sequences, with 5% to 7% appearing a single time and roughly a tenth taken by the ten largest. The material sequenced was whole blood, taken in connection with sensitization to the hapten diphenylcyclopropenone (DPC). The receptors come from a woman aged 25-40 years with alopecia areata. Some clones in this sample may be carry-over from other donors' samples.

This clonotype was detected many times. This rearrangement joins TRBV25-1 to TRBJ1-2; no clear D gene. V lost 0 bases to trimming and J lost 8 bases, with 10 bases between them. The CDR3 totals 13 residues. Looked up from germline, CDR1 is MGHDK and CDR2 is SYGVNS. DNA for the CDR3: TGTGCCAGCAGTGAATATGAGAGCAGCGGCTACACCTTC. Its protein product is CASSEYESSGYTF.

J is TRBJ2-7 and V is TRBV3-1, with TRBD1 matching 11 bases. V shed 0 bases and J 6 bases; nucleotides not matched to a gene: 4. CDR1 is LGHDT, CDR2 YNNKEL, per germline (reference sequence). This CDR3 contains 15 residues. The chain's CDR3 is CASSQEGTGGSEQYF. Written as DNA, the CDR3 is TGTGCCAGCAGCCAAGAAGGGACAGGGGGGAGCGAGCAGTACTTC.

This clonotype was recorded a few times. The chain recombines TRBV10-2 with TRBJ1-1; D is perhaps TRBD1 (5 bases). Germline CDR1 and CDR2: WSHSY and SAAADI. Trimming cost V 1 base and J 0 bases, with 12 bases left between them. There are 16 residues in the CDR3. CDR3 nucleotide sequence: TGCGCCAGCAGTGAGTTTCGGGGCGGGGTGAACACTGAAGCTTTCTTT. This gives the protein CASSEFRGGVNTEAFF.

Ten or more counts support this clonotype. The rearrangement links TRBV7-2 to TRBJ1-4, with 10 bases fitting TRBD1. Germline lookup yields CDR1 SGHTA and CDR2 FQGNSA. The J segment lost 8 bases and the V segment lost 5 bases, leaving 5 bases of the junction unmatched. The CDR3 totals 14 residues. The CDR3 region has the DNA TGTGCCAGCAGCCTGACAGGGGGCGAAGAAAAACTGTTTTTT. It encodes CASSLTGGEEKLFF.

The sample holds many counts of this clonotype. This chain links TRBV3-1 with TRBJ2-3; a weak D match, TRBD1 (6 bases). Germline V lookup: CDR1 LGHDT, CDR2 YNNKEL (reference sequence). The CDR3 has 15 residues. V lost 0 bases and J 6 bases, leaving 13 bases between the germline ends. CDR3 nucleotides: TGTGCCAGCAGCCAAGATTTTTCAGGGGCGGATACGCAGTATTTT. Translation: CASSQDFSGADTQYF.

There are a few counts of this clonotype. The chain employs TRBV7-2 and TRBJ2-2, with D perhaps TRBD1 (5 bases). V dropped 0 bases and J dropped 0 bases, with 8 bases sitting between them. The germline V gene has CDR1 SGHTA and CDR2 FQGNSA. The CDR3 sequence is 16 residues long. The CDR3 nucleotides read TGTGCCAGCAGCTTAGCCGTGGACACGAACACCGGGGAGCTGTTTTTT. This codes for CASSLAVDTNTGELFF.

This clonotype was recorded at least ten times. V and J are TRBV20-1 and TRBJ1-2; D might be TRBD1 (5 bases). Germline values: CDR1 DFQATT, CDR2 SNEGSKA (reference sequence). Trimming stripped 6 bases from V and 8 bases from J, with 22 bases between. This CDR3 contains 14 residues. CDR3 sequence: CSASDSPGSGGYTF. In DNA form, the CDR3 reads TGCAGTGCCTCCGACAGCCCAGGTTCGGGAGGCTACACCTTC.

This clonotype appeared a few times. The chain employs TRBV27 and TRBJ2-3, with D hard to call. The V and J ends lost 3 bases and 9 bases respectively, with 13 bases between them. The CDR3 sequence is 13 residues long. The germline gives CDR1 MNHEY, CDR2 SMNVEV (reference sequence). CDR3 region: CASSLMSGRTQYF. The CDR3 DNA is TGTGCCAGCAGTTTGATGTCAGGACGGACGCAGTATTTT.

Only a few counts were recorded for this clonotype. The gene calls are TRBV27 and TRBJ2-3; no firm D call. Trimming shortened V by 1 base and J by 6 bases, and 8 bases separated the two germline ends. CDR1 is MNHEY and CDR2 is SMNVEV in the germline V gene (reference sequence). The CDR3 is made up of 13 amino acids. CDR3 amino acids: CASSLWLGDTQYF. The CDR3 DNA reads TGTGCCAGCAGTTTATGGCTGGGGGATACGCAGTATTTT.

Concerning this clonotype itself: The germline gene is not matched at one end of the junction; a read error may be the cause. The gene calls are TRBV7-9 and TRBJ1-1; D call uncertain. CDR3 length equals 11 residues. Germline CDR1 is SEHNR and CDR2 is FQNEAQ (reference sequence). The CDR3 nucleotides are TGTGCCAGCAGCTTAACCACTGAAACTTTCTTT. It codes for CASSLTTETFF. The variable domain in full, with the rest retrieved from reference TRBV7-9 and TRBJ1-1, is DTGVSQNPRHKITKRGQNVTFRCDPISEHNRLYWYRQTLGQGPEFLTYFQNEAQLEKSRLLSDRFSAERPKGSFSTLEIQRTEQGDSAMYLCASSLTTETFFGQGTRLTVV.

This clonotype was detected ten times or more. The chain's CDR3 is CASSMGPSSYNSPLHF. DNA of the CDR3: TGTGCCAGCAGCATGGGACCGAGCTCCTATAATTCACCCCTCCACTTT. The J gene is TRBJ1-6, the V gene TRBV5-4; a possible D gene is TRBD1 (5 bases). The V and J ends lost 4 bases and 0 bases respectively, with 11 bases between them. This CDR3 spans 16 amino acids. The germline CDR1 and CDR2 sequences are SGHNT and YYREEE (reference sequence). The variable domain in full, with the rest retrieved from reference TRBV5-4 and TRBJ1-6, is ETGVTQSPTHLIKTRGQQVTLRCSSQSGHNTVSWYQQALGQGPQFIFQYYREEENGRGNFPPRFSGLQFPNYSSELNVNALELDDSALYLCASSMGPSSYNSPLHFGNGTRLTVT.

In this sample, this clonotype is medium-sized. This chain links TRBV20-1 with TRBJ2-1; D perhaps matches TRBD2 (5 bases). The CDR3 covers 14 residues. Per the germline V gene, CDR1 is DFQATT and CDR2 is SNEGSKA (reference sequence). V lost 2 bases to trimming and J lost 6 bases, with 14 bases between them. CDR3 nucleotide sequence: TGCAGTGCTAGATTAGAGCGGTCCCCCAATGAGCAGTTCTTC. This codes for CSARLERSPNEQFF.

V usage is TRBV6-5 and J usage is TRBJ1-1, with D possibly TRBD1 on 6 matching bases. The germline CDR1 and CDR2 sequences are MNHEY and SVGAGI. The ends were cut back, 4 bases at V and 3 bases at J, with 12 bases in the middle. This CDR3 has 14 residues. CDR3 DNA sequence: TGTGCCAGCAGTTTCCAGGGGAATGACACTGAAGCTTTCTTT. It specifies CASSFQGNDTEAFF.

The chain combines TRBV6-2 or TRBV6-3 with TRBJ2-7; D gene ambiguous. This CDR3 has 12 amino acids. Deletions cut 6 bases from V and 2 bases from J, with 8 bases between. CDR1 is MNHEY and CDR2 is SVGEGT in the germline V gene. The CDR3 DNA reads TGTGCCAGCAGCCTCCTCGCCTACGAGCAGTACTTC. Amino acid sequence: CASSLLAYEQYF.

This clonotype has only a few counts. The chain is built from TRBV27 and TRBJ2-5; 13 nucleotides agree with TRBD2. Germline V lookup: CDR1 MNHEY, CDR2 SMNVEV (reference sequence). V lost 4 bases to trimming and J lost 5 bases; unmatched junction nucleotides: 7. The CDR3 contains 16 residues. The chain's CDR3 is CASSSTSGGARETQYF. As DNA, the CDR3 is TGTGCCAGCAGTTCCACTAGCGGGGGGGCCAGGGAGACCCAGTACTTC.

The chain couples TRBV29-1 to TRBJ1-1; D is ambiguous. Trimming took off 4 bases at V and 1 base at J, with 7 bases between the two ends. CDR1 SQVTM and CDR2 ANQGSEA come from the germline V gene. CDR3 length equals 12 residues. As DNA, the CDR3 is TGCAGCGTTGGTCGGTCGAACACTGAAGCTTTCTTT. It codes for CSVGRSNTEAFF.

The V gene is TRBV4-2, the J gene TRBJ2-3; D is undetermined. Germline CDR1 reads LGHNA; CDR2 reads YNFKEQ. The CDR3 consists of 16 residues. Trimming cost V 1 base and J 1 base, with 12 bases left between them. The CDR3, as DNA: TGTGCCAGCAGCCAAGGTCCAGTATCGGGCACAGATACGCAGTATTTT. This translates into CASSQGPVSGTDTQYF.

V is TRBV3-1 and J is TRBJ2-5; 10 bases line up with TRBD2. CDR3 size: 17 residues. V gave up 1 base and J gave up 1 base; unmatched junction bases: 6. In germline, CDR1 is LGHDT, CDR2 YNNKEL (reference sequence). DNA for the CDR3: TGTGCCAGCAGCCAAGCGGGGATAGCGGGGGGCCAAGAGACCCAGTACTTC. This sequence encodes CASSQAGIAGGQETQYF.

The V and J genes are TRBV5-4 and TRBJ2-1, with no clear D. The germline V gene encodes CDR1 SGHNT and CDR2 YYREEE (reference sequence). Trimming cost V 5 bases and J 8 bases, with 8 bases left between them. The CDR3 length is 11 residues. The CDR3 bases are TGTGCCAGCAGTGTACTTGATGAGCAGTTCTTC. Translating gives CASSVLDEQFF. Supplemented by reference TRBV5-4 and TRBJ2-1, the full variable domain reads ETGVTQSPTHLIKTRGQQVTLRCSSQSGHNTVSWYQQALGQGPQFIFQYYREEENGRGNFPPRFSGLQFPNYSSELNVNALELDDSALYLCASSVLDEQFFGPGTRLTVL.

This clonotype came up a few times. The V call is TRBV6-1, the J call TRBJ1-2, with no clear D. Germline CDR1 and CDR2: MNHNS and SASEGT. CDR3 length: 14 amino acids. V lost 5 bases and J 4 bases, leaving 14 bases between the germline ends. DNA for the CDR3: TGTGCCAGCAGTCCATCTCAGAGTCCCTATGGCTACACCTTC. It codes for CASSPSQSPYGYTF.

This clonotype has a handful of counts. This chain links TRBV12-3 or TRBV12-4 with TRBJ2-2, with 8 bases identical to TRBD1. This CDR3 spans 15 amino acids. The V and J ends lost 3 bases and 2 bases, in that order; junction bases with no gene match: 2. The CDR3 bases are TGTGCCAGCAGTTTCACAGGGGGAAACACCGGGGAGCTGTTTTTT. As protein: CASSFTGGNTGELFF.

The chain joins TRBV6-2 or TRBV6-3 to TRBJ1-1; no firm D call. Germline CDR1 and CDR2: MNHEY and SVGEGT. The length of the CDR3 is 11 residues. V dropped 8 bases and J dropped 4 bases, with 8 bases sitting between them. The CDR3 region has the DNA TGTGCCAGCCTCGAGACCACTGAAGCTTTCTTT. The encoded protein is CASLETTEAFF.

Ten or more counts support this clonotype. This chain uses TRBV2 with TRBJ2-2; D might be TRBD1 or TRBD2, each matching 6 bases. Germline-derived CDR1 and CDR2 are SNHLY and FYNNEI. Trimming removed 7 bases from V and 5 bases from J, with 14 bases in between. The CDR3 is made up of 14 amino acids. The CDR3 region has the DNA TGTGCCAGCAAAGGGGGGTACCAAACCGGGGAGCTGTTTTTT. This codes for CASKGGYQTGELFF. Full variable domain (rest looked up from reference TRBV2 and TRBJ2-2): EPEVTQTPSHQVTQMGQEVILRCVPISNHLYFYWYRQILGQKVEFLVSFYNNEISEKSEIFDDQFSVERPDGSNFTLKIRSTKLEDSAMYFCASKGGYQTGELFFGEGSRLTVL.

This CDR3 is CASSPIVEGQFF. In DNA form, the CDR3 reads TGTGCCAGCAGTCCGATCGTGGAGGGGCAGTTCTTC. The J gene is TRBJ2-1, the V gene TRBV7-9, with D maybe TRBD2 (6 bases). V dropped 6 bases and J dropped 12 bases, with 15 bases sitting between them. CDR3 size: 12 residues. The germline V gene encodes CDR1 SEHNR and CDR2 FQNEAQ (reference sequence).

The DNA for the CDR3 is TGTGCCAGCAGCCCGAGGGACAGGGACTACGAGCAGTACTTC. It encodes CASSPRDRDYEQYF. This chain links TRBV7-2 with TRBJ2-7; 9 bases match TRBD1. There are 14 residues in the CDR3. Germline V gene sequence: CDR1 SGHTA, CDR2 FQGNSA. V dropped 5 bases and J dropped 3; count of bases not matched to a gene: 5. The full variable domain, its missing parts supplied by reference TRBV7-2 and TRBJ2-7, is GAGVSQSPSNKVTEKGKDVELRCDPISGHTALYWYRQSLGQGLEFLIYFQGNSAPDKSGLPSDRFSAERTGGSVSTLTIQRTQQEDSAVYLCASSPRDRDYEQYFGPGTRLTVT.

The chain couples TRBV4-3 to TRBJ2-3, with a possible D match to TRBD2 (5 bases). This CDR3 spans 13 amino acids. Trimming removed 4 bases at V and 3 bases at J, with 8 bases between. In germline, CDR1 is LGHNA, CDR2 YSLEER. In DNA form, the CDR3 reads TGCGCCAGCAGCCCCGGAGGTACAGATACGCAGTATTTT. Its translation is CASSPGGTDTQYF.

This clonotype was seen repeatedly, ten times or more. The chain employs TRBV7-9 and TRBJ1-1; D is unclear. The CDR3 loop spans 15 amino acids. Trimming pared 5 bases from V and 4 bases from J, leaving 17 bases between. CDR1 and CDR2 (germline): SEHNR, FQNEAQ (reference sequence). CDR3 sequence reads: CASSQVGSRSTEAFF. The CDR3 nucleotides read TGTGCCAGCAGCCAAGTGGGGTCAAGATCCACTGAAGCTTTCTTT.

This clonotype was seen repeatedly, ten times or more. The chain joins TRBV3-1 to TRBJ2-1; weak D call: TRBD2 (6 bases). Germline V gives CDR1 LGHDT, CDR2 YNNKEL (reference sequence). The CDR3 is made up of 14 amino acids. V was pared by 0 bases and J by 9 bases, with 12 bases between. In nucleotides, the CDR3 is TGTGCCAGCAGCCAAGAGGGACGGAGGGGTGAGCAGTTCTTC. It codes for CASSQEGRRGEQFF.

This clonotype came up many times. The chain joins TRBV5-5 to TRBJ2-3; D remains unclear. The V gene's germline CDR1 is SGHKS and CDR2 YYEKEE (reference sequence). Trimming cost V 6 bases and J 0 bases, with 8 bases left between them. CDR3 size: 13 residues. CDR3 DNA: TGTGCCAGCATGGTTCCTAGCACAGATACGCAGTATTTT. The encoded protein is CASMVPSTDTQYF.

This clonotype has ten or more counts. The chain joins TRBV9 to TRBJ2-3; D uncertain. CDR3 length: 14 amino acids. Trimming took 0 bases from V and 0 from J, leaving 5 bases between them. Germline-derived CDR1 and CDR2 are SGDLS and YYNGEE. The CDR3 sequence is CASSVDTSTDTQYF. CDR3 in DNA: TGTGCCAGCAGCGTAGATACTAGCACAGATACGCAGTATTTT.